This entry features one T cell receptor (beta chain) sequence. The data were produced by immunoSEQ multiplex PCR, yet TCRdb's version contains in-frame clones alone and is incomplete. The sample includes over 350,000 clones, 88% of them seen just once. The sample is drawn from a study of blood T cell repertoires in COVID-19. Adults between about 18 and 95 years of age took part from 24 US areas. The trim removed 3 bases at V and 1 base at J, leaving 5 bases unmatched. The CDR3 spans 15 residues. CDR1 and CDR2 from the germline V gene are LNHDA and SQIVND (reference sequence). The chain has TRBV19 and TRBJ1-1, with 7 bases lining up with TRBD1. The material sequenced was PBMCs or T cells enriched from blood (not recorded which). The sequence was obtained from a woman aged 25-40 years with acute COVID-19. The DNA of the CDR3 is TGTGCCAGTAGTATCAGGGGGAATGAGAACACTGAAGCTTTCTTT. This sequence encodes CASSIRGNENTEAFF.